A single sample gave rise to the 26 T cell receptor beta chains below, sequenced in a study of blood T cell repertoires in COVID-19. Measured with immunoSEQ multiplex PCR; TCRdb has only the in-frame clones, and not every one. This sample has around 310,000 clones, with around nine tenths found just once. The material sequenced was PBMCs or T cells enriched from blood (not recorded which). These receptors all stem from a woman in her twenties or thirties who had recovered from COVID-19.

The rearrangement joins TRBV6-7 to TRBJ2-1; 10 positions match TRBD2. TRBV6-7 is an ORF; its function is uncertain. J was trimmed by 15 bases and V by 4 bases; bases with no gene match: 9. The CDR3 length is 13 residues. The CDR3 DNA is TGTGCCAGCAGTTCGTATCCGGGACTAGCGCTGTTCTTC. It codes for CASSSYPGLALFF.

The rearrangement links TRBV7-2 to TRBJ2-7; TRBD1 agrees at 9 bases. CDR1 and CDR2 (germline): SGHTA, FQGNSA. V lost 5 bases to trimming and J lost 2 bases; unmatched junction nucleotides: 4. The length of the CDR3 is 14 residues. The CDR3 nucleotides are TGTGCCAGCAGCGTAGACAGGGGGGCCTACGAGCAGTACTTC. Translating gives CASSVDRGAYEQYF.

This clone was seen a single time. The rearrangement links TRBV29-1 to TRBJ2-5, with a weak D call TRBD1 (7 bases). CDR1 is SQVTM and CDR2 is ANQGSEA in the germline V gene. The CDR3 has 13 residues. Between the trimmed V and J ends, which lost 3 bases and 5 bases, there was a span of 13 bases. The DNA of the CDR3 is TGCAGCGTTGACGGGGACAGCGGGGAGACCCAGTACTTC. As protein: CSVDGDSGETQYF.

The rearrangement links TRBV11-2 to TRBJ2-7, with a tentative D call TRBD2 (6 bases). Germline V gene sequence: CDR1 SGHAT, CDR2 FQNNGV. This CDR3 is 13 amino acids long. Trimming cost V 3 bases and J 5 bases, with 11 bases left between them. The CDR3 loop is CASSLGGRDEQYF. Written as DNA, the CDR3 is TGTGCCAGCAGCTTGGGAGGCAGGGACGAGCAGTACTTC.

The CDR3 is CATSRPAGAGVLGELFF. The CDR3 region has the DNA TGTGCCACCAGCAGACCCGCCGGAGCGGGAGTACTCGGGGAGCTGTTTTTT. The gene calls are TRBV15 and TRBJ2-2, with TRBD2 matching over 8 bases. There are 17 residues in the CDR3. V dropped 2 bases and J dropped 7; count of bases not matched to a gene: 12. CDR1 LNHNV and CDR2 YYDKDF come from the germline V gene (reference sequence). Full variable domain (missing parts from reference TRBV15 and TRBJ2-2): DAMVIQNPRYQVTQFGKPVTLSCSQTLNHNVMYWYQQKSSQAPKLLFHYYDKDFNNEADTPDNFQSRRPNTSFCFLDIRSPGLGDTAMYLCATSRPAGAGVLGELFFGEGSRLTVL.

This CDR3 reads CASSLGPGGYEQYF. The CDR3 region has the DNA TGTGCCAGCAGCTTAGGGCCAGGGGGGTACGAGCAGTACTTC. The chain recombines TRBV7-3 with TRBJ2-7, with D possibly matching TRBD1 (7 bases). The CDR3 loop spans 14 amino acids. Germline loops: CDR1 SGHTA, CDR2 FQGTGA. V lost 2 bases, J lost 4 bases, and 12 bases lay in between.

In DNA, the CDR3 is TGTGCCAGCAGAAAATACTCCGTCGGACAGGCTGGATGGGCTTTCTTT. Its translation is CASRKYSVGQAGWAFF. V gene TRBV27 combines with J gene TRBJ1-1; 7 bases are a match to TRBD1. The germline CDR1 and CDR2 sequences are MNHEY and SMNVEV (reference sequence). Trimming removed 6 bases from V and 11 bases from J; junction bases left unmatched: 21. The CDR3 extends over 16 amino acids.

The chain joins TRBV11-2 to TRBJ1-5; D is possibly TRBD1 (5 bases). Germline assignment: CDR1 SGHAT and CDR2 FQNNGV. The CDR3 sequence is 14 residues long. Trimming took off 1 base at V and 6 bases at J, with 10 bases between the two ends. The CDR3 reads CASSLAGGVQPQHF. Here the CDR3 DNA reads TGTGCCAGCAGCTTAGCGGGGGGAGTTCAGCCCCAGCATTTT.

The rearrangement uses TRBV7-6 and TRBJ2-5, with 7 nucleotides matching TRBD1. This CDR3 is built from 14 residues. Germline CDR1 is SGHVS and CDR2 is FNYEAQ. J gave up 7 bases and V 1 base, and 6 bases lay outside the gene matches. This CDR3 reads CASSLETGFGTQYF. CDR3 nucleotides: TGTGCCAGCAGCTTAGAGACAGGGTTTGGGACCCAGTACTTC.

The chain is built from TRBV3-1 (or the pseudogene TRBV3-2) and TRBJ2-3, with 12 bases fitting TRBD2. The trim removed 4 bases at V and 5 bases at J, leaving 13 bases unmatched. CDR1 is LGHDT, CDR2 YNNKEL, per germline (reference sequence). The CDR3 covers 18 residues. CDR3 nucleotides: TGTGCCAGCAGCCCAACCGGCCGACTAGCGGGAGTGGTAGATACGCAGTATTTT. Its protein product is CASSPTGRLAGVVDTQYF.

The chain uses TRBV7-9 and TRBJ1-5, with 10 bases identical to TRBD1. There are 16 residues in the CDR3. Trimming took 6 bases from V and 2 from J; bases not matched to a gene: 7. In germline, CDR1 is SEHNR, CDR2 FQNEAQ (reference sequence). In DNA, the CDR3 is TGTGCCAGCAGTTGTGGGACAGGGGTTTGCAATCAGCCCCAGCATTTT. It specifies CASSCGTGVCNQPQHF. The full variable domain, in which reference TRBV7-9 and TRBJ1-5 provide the parts outside the CDR3, is DTGVSQNPRHKITKRGQNVTFRCDPISEHNRLYWYRQTLGQGPEFLTYFQNEAQLEKSRLLSDRFSAERPKGSFSTLEIQRTEQGDSAMYLCASSCGTGVCNQPQHFGDGTRLSIL.

The chain joins TRBV29-1 to TRBJ2-1; D is perhaps TRBD2 (5 bases). Germline CDR1 SQVTM, CDR2 ANQGSEA. V gave up 0 bases and J gave up 10 bases, with 13 bases separating them. This CDR3 region has 13 residues. The CDR3 protein is CSVEDRGYWEQFF. As DNA, the CDR3 is TGCAGCGTTGAAGACAGAGGGTACTGGGAGCAGTTCTTC.

The J gene is TRBJ1-1, the V gene TRBV12-3 or TRBV12-4; D not resolved. The germline V and J ends were trimmed by 3 bases and 1 base, with 6 bases remaining between them. The CDR3 runs to 13 residues. CDR3 loop: CASSFVRNTEAFF. In nucleotides, the CDR3 is TGTGCCAGCAGTTTTGTCAGGAACACTGAAGCTTTCTTT.

This chain uses TRBV19 with TRBJ1-6, with 7 bases that match TRBD1. The CDR3 has 13 residues. Losses at the gene ends were 6 bases for V and 9 bases for J; bases not matched to a gene: 5. CDR1 and CDR2 from the germline V gene are LNHDA and SQIVND (reference sequence). CDR3 sequence reads: CASRGQVLSPLHF. CDR3 coding DNA: TGTGCCAGTAGAGGACAGGTTCTTTCACCCCTCCACTTT.

For this clone: A read error may account for a junction end that differs from germline. V gene TRBV27 combines with J gene TRBJ2-7; D is unclear. This CDR3 region has 9 residues. Per germline, CDR1 MNHEY and CDR2 SMNVEV (reference sequence). Here the CDR3 reads CASSFVPDF. The CDR3 DNA reads as TGTGCCAGCAGTTTTGTCCCCGACTTC.

This clone appeared once. The chain links TRBV6-5 to TRBJ2-5; tentative D call: TRBD2 (7 bases). CDR3 length equals 12 residues. The V end was cut by 6 bases, the J end by 3 bases, with 8 bases between. Germline values: CDR1 MNHEY, CDR2 SVGAGI. The CDR3 region has the DNA TGTGCCAGCAGAGGGGGGGAAGAGACCCAGTACTTC. Residues: CASRGGEETQYF.

The chain links TRBV4-3 to TRBJ2-1; 10 bases map to TRBD2. The CDR3 runs to 17 residues. Germline CDR1 LGHNA, CDR2 YSLEER. V was clipped by 4 bases and J by 1 base; unmatched bases: 7. DNA of the CDR3: TGCGCCAGCAGCCGAGAGACTAGCGGGTTATCCTACAATGAGCAGTTCTTC. Amino acid sequence: CASSRETSGLSYNEQFF.

The gene calls are TRBV28 and TRBJ1-6; weak D call: TRBD1 (6 bases). The CDR3 has 15 residues. Germline V gene lookup returns CDR1 MDHEN and CDR2 SYDVKM. V lost 2 bases and J 7 bases, leaving 12 bases between the germline ends. The chain's CDR3 is CASSLNRVGNSPLHF. CDR3 coding DNA: TGTGCCAGCAGTTTAAACAGGGTTGGAAATTCACCCCTCCACTTT.

This chain links TRBV4-1 with TRBJ2-7; 9 bases fit TRBD2. CDR1 is MGHRA, CDR2 YSYEKL, per germline. The CDR3 has 16 residues. With 1 base clipped from V and 2 bases from J, the junction kept 6 bases outside the gene matches. The CDR3 loop reads CASSQARLADTYEQYF. Written as DNA, the CDR3 is TGCGCCAGCAGCCAAGCCCGACTAGCGGATACCTACGAGCAGTACTTC.

This chain links TRBV5-1 with TRBJ1-4; D is perhaps TRBD1 (5 bases). V lost 4 bases and J 5 bases, leaving 15 bases between the germline ends. Looked up from germline, CDR1 is SGHRS and CDR2 is YFSETQ. The CDR3 runs 15 residues. The CDR3 reads CASSPPGLGNEKLFF. The CDR3 nucleotides are TGCGCCAGCAGCCCCCCGGGACTGGGAAATGAAAAACTGTTTTTT.

The chain combines TRBV10-3 with TRBJ2-2, with 9 bases matching TRBD2. V lost 3 bases, J lost 4 bases, and 21 bases stayed unmatched. CDR1 is ENHRY, CDR2 SYGVKD, per germline. The CDR3 has 21 residues. The DNA for the CDR3 is TGTGCCATCAGTGATCCCCTCAGTCATATCGGCGGGAGGGCACCCACCGGGGAGCTGTTTTTT. Its protein is CAISDPLSHIGGRAPTGELFF.

In its sample, this clone was seen once. J is TRBJ2-5 and V is TRBV19, with 7 bases fitting TRBD1. J lost 5 bases, V lost 6 bases, and 12 bases had no gene match. The CDR3 has 15 amino acids. The V gene's germline CDR1 is LNHDA and CDR2 SQIVND (reference sequence). The CDR3 reads CASSRDSDLGETQYF. The CDR3 nucleotides read TGTGCCAGTAGCCGGGACAGCGACCTCGGGGAGACCCAGTACTTC.

V gene TRBV7-3 combines with J gene TRBJ1-1; D remains ambiguous. Between the trimmed V and J ends, which lost 1 base and 0 bases, there was a span of 9 bases. The CDR3 is 15 residues long. The germline V gene encodes CDR1 SGHTA and CDR2 FQGTGA. The CDR3, as DNA: TGTGCCAGCAGCTTAAACCCTACCATGAACACTGAAGCTTTCTTT. Its translation is CASSLNPTMNTEAFF.

The chain uses TRBV11-2 and TRBJ1-4; tentative D call: TRBD1 (6 bases). The CDR3 runs to 14 residues. The V gene lost 2 bases and the J gene lost 3 bases, with 7 bases spanning the gap. Germline V gives CDR1 SGHAT, CDR2 FQNNGV. CDR3 sequence reads: CASSLWTANEKLFF. In DNA form, the CDR3 reads TGTGCCAGCAGCTTATGGACAGCTAATGAAAAACTGTTTTTT.

The chain combines TRBV5-5 with TRBJ1-3; perhaps TRBD1 as D (5 bases). CDR1 is SGHKS and CDR2 is YYEKEE in the germline V gene (reference sequence). V gave up 0 bases and J gave up 10 bases, with 11 bases separating them. CDR3 length: 13 amino acids. CDR3: CASSLERQSTIYF. The CDR3 DNA is TGTGCCAGCAGCTTGGAAAGACAGTCGACCATATATTTT.

As concerns this clone: A junction boundary mismatches the germline segment, possibly from a read error. V and J are TRBV28 and TRBJ2-1, with 8 bases identical to TRBD2. The CDR3 totals 17 residues. Germline-derived CDR1 and CDR2 are MDHEN and SYDVKM. The CDR3: CTSSVRSSGPLYNEQFF. CDR3 bases: TGTACCAGCAGTGTCCGGTCTAGCGGGCCCCTCTACAATGAGCAGTTCTTC.